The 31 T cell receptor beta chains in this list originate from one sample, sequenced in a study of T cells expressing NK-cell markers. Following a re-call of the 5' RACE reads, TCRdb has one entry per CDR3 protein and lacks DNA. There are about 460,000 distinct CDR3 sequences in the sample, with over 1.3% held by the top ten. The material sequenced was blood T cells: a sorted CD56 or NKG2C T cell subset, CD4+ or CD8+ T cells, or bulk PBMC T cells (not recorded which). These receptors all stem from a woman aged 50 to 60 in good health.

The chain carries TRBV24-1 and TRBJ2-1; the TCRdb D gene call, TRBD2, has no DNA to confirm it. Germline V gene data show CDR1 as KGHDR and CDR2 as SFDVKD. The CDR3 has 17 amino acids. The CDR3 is CATSDSYSGRALNEQFF.

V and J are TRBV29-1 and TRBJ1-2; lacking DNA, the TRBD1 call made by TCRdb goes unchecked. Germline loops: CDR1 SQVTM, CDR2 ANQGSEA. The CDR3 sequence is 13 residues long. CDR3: CSVDQGQGVGYTF.

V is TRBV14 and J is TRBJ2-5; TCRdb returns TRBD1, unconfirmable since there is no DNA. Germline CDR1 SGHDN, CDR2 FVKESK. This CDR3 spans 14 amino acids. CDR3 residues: CASSDRDRDETQYF.

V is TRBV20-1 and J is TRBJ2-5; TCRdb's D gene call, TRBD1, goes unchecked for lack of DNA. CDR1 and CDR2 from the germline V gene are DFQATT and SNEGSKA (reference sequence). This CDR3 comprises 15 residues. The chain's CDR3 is CSAKPHRGGQETQYF.

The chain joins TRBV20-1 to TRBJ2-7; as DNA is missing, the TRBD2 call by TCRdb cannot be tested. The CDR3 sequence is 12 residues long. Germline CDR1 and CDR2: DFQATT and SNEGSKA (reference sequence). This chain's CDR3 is CSARDPLSAQYF.

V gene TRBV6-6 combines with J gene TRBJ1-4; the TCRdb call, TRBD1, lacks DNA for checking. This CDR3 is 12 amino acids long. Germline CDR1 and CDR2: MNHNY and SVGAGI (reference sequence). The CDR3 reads CASSYPDRGLFF.

The CDR3 spells CAISEVGTSGSYNEQFF. The V gene is TRBV10-3, the J gene TRBJ2-1; TCRdb lists TRBD2, though no DNA is available to test this call. The CDR3 contains 17 residues. Germline lookup yields CDR1 ENHRY and CDR2 SYGVKD.

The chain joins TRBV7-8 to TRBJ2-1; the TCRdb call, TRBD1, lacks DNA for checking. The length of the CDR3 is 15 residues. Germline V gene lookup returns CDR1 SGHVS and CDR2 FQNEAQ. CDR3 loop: CASSLARTGSSEQFF.

CDR3 residues: CSAQAVAGSDTQYF. V is TRBV20-1 and J is TRBJ2-3; TCRdb gives TRBD2 as the D gene, but with no DNA this cannot be confirmed. CDR1 is DFQATT, CDR2 SNEGSKA, per germline (reference sequence). The CDR3 loop spans 14 amino acids.

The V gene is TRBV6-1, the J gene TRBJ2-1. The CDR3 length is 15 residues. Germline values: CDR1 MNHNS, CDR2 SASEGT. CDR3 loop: CASSSMRGSYNEQFF.

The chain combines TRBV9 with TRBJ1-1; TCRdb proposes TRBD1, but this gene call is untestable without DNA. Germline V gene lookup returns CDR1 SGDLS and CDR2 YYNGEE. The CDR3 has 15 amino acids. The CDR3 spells CASSVRDSANTEAFF.

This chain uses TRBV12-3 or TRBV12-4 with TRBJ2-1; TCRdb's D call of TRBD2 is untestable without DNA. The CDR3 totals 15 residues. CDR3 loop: CASRSAGLAGPEQFF.

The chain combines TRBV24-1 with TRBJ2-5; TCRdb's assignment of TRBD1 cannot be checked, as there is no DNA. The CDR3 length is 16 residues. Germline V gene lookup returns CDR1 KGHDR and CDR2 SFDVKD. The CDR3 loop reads CATSDSAVTGQETQYF.

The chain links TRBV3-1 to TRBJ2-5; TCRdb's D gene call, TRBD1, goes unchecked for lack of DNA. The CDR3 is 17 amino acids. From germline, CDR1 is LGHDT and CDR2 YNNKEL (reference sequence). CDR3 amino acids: CASSQEGALTHQETQYF.

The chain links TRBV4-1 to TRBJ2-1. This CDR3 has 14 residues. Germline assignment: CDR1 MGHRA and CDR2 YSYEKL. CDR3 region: CASSQPTQANEQFF.

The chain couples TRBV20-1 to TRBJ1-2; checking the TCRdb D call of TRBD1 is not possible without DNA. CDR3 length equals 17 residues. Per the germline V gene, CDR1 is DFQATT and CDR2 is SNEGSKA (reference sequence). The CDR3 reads CSARDRGGASPSYGYTF.

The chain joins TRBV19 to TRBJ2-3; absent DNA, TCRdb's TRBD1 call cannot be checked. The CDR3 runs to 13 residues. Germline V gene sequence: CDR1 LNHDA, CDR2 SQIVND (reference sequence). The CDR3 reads CASHGGRGDTQYF.

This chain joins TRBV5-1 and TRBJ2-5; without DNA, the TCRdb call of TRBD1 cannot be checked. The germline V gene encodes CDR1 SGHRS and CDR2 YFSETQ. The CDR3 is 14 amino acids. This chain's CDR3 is CASSLRAPSETQYF.

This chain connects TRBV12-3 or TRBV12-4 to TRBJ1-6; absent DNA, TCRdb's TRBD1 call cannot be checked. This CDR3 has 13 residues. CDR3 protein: CASSAEGGAPLHF.

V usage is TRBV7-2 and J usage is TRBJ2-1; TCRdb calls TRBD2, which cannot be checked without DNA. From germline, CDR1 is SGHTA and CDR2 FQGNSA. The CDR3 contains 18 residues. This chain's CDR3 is CASSLRRTSGSRYNEQFF.

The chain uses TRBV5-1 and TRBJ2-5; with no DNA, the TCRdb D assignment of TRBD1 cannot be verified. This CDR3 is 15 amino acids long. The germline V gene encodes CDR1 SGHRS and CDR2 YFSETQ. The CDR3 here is CASSLGQGRQETQYF.

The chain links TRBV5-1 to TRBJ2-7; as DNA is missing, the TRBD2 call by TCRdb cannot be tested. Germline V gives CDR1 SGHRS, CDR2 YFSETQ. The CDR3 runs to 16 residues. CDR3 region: CASSLAPSGRSGEQYF.

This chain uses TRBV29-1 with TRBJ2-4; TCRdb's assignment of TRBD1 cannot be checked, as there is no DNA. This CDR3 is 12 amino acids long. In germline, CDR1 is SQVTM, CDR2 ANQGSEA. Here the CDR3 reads CSVGRGEYIQYF.

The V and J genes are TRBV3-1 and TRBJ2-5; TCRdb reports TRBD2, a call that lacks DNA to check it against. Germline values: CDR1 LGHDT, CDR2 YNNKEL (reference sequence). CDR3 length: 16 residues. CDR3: CASSRGASGIGETQYF.

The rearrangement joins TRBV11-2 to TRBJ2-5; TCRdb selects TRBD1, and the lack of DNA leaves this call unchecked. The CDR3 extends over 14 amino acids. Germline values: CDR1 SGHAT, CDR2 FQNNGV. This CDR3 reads CASSVGQGIETQYF.

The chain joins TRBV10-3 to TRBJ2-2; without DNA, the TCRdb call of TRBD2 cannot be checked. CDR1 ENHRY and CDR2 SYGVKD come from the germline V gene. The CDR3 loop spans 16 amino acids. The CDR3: CAISDRSGSTGGELFF.

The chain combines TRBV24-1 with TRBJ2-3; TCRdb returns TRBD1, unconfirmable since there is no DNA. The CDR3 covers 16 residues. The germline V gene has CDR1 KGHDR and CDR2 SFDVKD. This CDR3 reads CATSDSQGRFTDTQYF.

Here the CDR3 reads CSALPGQGQLVAFF. The genes are TRBV20-1 and TRBJ1-1; TCRdb picks TRBD1, but there is no DNA to check that call. CDR3 length equals 14 residues. From germline, CDR1 is DFQATT and CDR2 SNEGSKA (reference sequence).

CDR3 loop: CATSLARYNEQFF. This chain uses TRBV24-1 with TRBJ2-1; the D call of TRBD2 rests on TCRdb alone, since no DNA is present to check it. The CDR3 contains 13 residues. Germline CDR1 is KGHDR and CDR2 is SFDVKD.

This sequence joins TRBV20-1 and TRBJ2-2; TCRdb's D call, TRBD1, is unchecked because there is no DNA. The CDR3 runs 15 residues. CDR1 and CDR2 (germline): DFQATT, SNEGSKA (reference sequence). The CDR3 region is CSARGDIPNTGELFF.

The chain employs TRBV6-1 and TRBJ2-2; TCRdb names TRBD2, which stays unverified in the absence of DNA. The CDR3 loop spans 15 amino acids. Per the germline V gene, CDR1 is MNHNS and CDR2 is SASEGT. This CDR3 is CASSEGAGAGGELFF.